This TCR beta chain was identified in a study of shared clonotypes between healthy human individuals. The overall study: For every donor, three CD4 naive, three CD4 memory, two CD8 naive and one CD8 memory plates were used. The study's findings and limits: When naive CD4 clonotypes were compared across several donors, around 4.6% were shared.

The repertoire was sequenced with immunoSEQ multiplex PCR; TCRdb's copy has only in-frame clones and lacks some. The sample records around 640,000 clones, roughly 96% being singletons. CD8 cells regarded as naive lacked CD45RO, were positively chosen for CCR7, and omitted terminally differentiated effector memory CD45RA+ cells. All donors were Caucasian adults living in Nashville, Tennessee. Notes on this clone: Its cognate antigen is unknown.

The length of the CDR3 is 13 residues. Germline loops: CDR1 PRHDT, CDR2 FYEKMQ (reference sequence). V lost 1 base, J lost 2 bases, and 4 bases lay in between. This chain links TRBV13 with TRBJ2-3; no clear D. Material for sequencing was naive CD8+ T cells sorted from blood. The sequence was collected from a woman in her twenties or thirties in good health. CDR3 DNA sequence: TGTGCCAGCAGCTTAGAGTCCACAGATACGCAGTATTTT. Translated, it gives CASSLESTDTQYF.